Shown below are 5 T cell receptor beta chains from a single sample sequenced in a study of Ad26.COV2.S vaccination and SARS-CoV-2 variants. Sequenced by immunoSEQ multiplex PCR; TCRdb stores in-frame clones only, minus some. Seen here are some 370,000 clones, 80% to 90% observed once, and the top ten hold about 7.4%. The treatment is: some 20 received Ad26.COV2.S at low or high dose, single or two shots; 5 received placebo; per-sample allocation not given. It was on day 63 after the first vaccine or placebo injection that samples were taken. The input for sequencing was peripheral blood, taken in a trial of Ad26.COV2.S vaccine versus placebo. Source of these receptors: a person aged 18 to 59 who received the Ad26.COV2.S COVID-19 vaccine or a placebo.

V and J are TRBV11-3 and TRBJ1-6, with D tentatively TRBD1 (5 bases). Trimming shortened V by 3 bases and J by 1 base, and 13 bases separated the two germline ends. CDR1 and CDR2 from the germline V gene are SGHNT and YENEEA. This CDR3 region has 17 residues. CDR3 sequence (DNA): TGTGCCAGCAGCTTCCCCCCTGGGGGGTCCTATAATTCACCCCTCCACTTT. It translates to CASSFPPGGSYNSPLHF.

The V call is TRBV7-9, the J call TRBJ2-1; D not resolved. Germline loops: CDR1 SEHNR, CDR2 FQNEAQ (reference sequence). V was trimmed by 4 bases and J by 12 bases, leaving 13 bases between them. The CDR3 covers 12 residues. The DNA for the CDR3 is TGTGCCAGCAGCTCATTAGGAATGAGGCAGTTCTTC. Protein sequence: CASSSLGMRQFF.

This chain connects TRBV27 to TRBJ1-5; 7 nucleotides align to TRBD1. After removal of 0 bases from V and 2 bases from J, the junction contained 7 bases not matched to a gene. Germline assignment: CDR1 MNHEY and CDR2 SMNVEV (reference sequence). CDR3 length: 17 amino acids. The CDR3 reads CASSLSLPRGGNQPQHF. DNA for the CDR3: TGTGCCAGCAGTTTATCACTCCCCAGGGGGGGCAATCAGCCCCAGCATTTT.

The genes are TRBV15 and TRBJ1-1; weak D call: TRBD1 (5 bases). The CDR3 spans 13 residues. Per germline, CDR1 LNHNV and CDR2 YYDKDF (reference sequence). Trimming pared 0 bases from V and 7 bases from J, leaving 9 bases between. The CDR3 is CATSRDPQGEAFF. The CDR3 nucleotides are TGTGCCACCAGCAGAGATCCGCAGGGTGAAGCTTTCTTT.

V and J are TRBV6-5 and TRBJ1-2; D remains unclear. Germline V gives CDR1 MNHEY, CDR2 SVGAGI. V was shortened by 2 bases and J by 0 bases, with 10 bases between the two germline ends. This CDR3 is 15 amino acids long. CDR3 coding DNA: TGTGCCAGCAGTTACCCCCAGAAAGCTAACTATGGCTACACCTTC. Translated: CASSYPQKANYGYTF.